Listed here are 15 T cell receptor beta chains from one sample, sequenced in a study of beta chain features in type 1 diabetes. The isolated RNA, all of it, was reverse transcribed, so expressed TCRB transcripts were what got sequenced. Profiling relied on immunoSEQ multiplex PCR, and the TCRdb table lists in-frame clones only, not all of them. Seen here are 200,000 to 250,000 clones, more than 9% observed once, and the top ten hold approximately 0.03%. The sequencing sample was made of naive CD4+ T cells from blood. These receptors came from a woman aged 18-29 years in good health.

There are many counts of this clone. The V gene is TRBV6-6, the J gene TRBJ2-7; possible D gene TRBD1, 5 bases. This CDR3 region has 13 residues. CDR1 is MNHNY, CDR2 SVGAGI, per germline (reference sequence). Trimming cost V 5 bases and J 4 bases, with 12 bases left between them. This CDR3 reads CASSPAGWYEQYF. The DNA for the CDR3 is TGTGCCAGCAGTCCGGCAGGGTGGTACGAGCAGTACTTC.

This sequence joins TRBV2 and TRBJ2-5; a weak D match, TRBD1 (5 bases). There are 12 residues in the CDR3. Germline CDR1 SNHLY, CDR2 FYNNEI. V lost 6 bases and J 13 bases, leaving 18 bases between the germline ends. This chain's CDR3 is CASRTDKPTLYF. As DNA, the CDR3 is TGTGCCAGCAGGACGGACAAGCCGACGTTGTACTTC.

This clone was detected only a few times. The V and J genes are TRBV9 and TRBJ2-1; 13 bases fit TRBD2. The CDR3 covers 16 residues. Germline CDR1 and CDR2: SGDLS and YYNGEE. J gave up 8 bases and V 4 bases, and 9 bases lay outside the gene matches. The CDR3 loop reads CASSLGGTSGNYEQFF. The CDR3 DNA is TGTGCCAGCAGCCTAGGGGGGACTAGCGGGAACTATGAGCAGTTCTTC.

This clone occurred a few times. The DNA of the CDR3 is TGTGCCAGCAGCCAAGAAGGTAGCAGAGATTATTCACCCCTCCACTTT. Its protein product is CASSQEGSRDYSPLHF. V usage is TRBV4-2 and J usage is TRBJ1-6; D is unclear. The CDR3 totals 16 residues. Germline lookup yields CDR1 LGHNA and CDR2 YNFKEQ. The V and J ends lost 0 bases and 8 bases respectively, with 14 bases between them.

J is TRBJ1-5 and V is TRBV19, with D hard to call. The germline V gene encodes CDR1 LNHDA and CDR2 SQIVND (reference sequence). V lost 3 bases and J lost 2, with 14 bases in between. The CDR3 extends over 16 amino acids. In DNA form, the CDR3 reads TGTGCCAGTAGTATGTTCCGGGGTGGTGGCAATCAGCCCCAGCATTTT. It specifies CASSMFRGGGNQPQHF.

This clone was seen only a few times. J is TRBJ2-5 and V is TRBV6-5, with unresolved D. V lost 2 bases and J 5 bases, leaving 9 bases between the germline ends. The CDR3 runs 13 residues. The V gene's germline CDR1 is MNHEY and CDR2 SVGAGI. CDR3 protein: CASSYRRWETQYF. The CDR3, as DNA: TGTGCCAGCAGTTACCGGAGATGGGAGACCCAGTACTTC.

Here the CDR3 reads CASSPRTSPNEQYF. CDR3 nucleotides: TGTGCCAGCAGTCCAAGGACTAGCCCAAACGAGCAGTACTTC. The V call is TRBV27, the J call TRBJ2-7, with TRBD2 identical over 8 bases. CDR3 length: 14 amino acids. The V and J ends lost 5 bases and 5 bases, in that order; junction bases with no gene match: 8. Germline V gives CDR1 MNHEY, CDR2 SMNVEV (reference sequence).

The gene calls are TRBV5-6 and TRBJ2-7; 7 bases agree with TRBD2. CDR1 is SGHDT and CDR2 is YYEEEE in the germline V gene. The CDR3 is 15 residues long. The junction had 9 bases not matched to a gene; V was cut back by 4 bases and J by 2 bases. The CDR3 region has the DNA TGTGCCAGCAGCACTGGGGGGGGTTTGACCTACGAGCAGTACTTC. As protein: CASSTGGGLTYEQYF.

This rearrangement joins TRBV27 to TRBJ1-2; possible D gene TRBD1, 6 bases. V lost 6 bases to trimming and J lost 3 bases, with 8 bases between them. The germline V gene has CDR1 MNHEY and CDR2 SMNVEV (reference sequence). CDR3 length: 12 residues. CDR3 coding DNA: TGTGCCAGCAGGGACAGTCACTATGGCTACACCTTC. Translation: CASRDSHYGYTF.

V and J are TRBV4-1 and TRBJ2-3; 10 positions match TRBD2. Per germline, CDR1 MGHRA and CDR2 YSYEKL. The CDR3 has 17 residues. V shed 1 base and J 2 bases; nucleotides not matched to a gene: 6. The CDR3 DNA reads TGCGCCAGCAGCCAAGCCATCCTAGCGGGGGCCACAGATACGCAGTATTTT. This translates into CASSQAILAGATDTQYF.

V usage is TRBV19 and J usage is TRBJ2-7; the match to TRBD1 covers 7 bases. Germline V lookup: CDR1 LNHDA, CDR2 SQIVND (reference sequence). The ends lost 5 bases at V and 1 base at J; junction bases unmatched: 5. This CDR3 contains 14 residues. The DNA of the CDR3 is TGTGCCAGTAGTCCTAGGGACAGTTCCTACGAGCAGTACTTC. It is translated as CASSPRDSSYEQYF. The full variable domain, rest sourced from reference TRBV19 and TRBJ2-7, is DGGITQSPKYLFRKEGQNVTLSCEQNLNHDAMYWYRQDPGQGLRLIYYSQIVNDFQKGDIAEGYSVSREKKESFPLTVTSAQKNPTAFYLCASSPRDSSYEQYFGPGTRLTVT.

The chain links TRBV6-1 to TRBJ2-5, with D perhaps TRBD2 (5 bases). Trimming stripped 6 bases from V and 5 bases from J, with 13 bases between. The length of the CDR3 is 13 residues. The germline gives CDR1 MNHNS, CDR2 SASEGT. The CDR3 DNA is TGTGCCAGCAGGGGAGTAGGAGTGGAGACCCAGTACTTC. It is translated as CASRGVGVETQYF.

The chain employs TRBV5-4 and TRBJ2-1; 9 nucleotides line up with TRBD2. J gave up 0 bases and V 3 bases, and 7 bases lay outside the gene matches. Germline V lookup: CDR1 SGHNT, CDR2 YYREEE (reference sequence). The CDR3 loop spans 17 amino acids. The CDR3 DNA reads TGTGCCAGCAGCTCCCCGACTAGCGGAGGCTCCTACAATGAGCAGTTCTTC. Protein: CASSSPTSGGSYNEQFF. Together with reference TRBV5-4 and TRBJ2-1, the CDR3 gives the full variable domain: ETGVTQSPTHLIKTRGQQVTLRCSSQSGHNTVSWYQQALGQGPQFIFQYYREEENGRGNFPPRFSGLQFPNYSSELNVNALELDDSALYLCASSSPTSGGSYNEQFFGPGTRLTVL.

This clone was observed a few times. This chain connects TRBV11-1 to TRBJ2-6, with D maybe TRBD1 (6 bases). The CDR3 contains 19 residues. Germline lookup yields CDR1 SGHAT and CDR2 FQDESV (reference sequence). Trimming took 5 bases from V and 2 from J, leaving 22 bases between them. The CDR3 protein is CASSDRKQGYGAGANVLTF. The CDR3 nucleotides read TGTGCCAGCAGCGACCGAAAACAGGGATACGGGGCTGGGGCCAACGTCCTGACTTTC.

This chain uses TRBV4-1 with TRBJ2-5; tentatively, D is TRBD2 (7 bases). V gave up 1 base and J gave up 2 bases, with 11 bases separating them. CDR3 length equals 15 residues. Germline V gene data show CDR1 as MGHRA and CDR2 as YSYEKL. CDR3 residues: CASSQGEGGQETQYF. The CDR3 DNA sequence: TGCGCCAGCAGCCAAGGCGAGGGGGGGCAAGAGACCCAGTACTTC.